The 26 T cell receptor beta chains given below trace back to one sample, sequenced in a study of CD8 T cells in Susac syndrome. RNA totalling about 0.45 to 1 ug underwent reverse transcription with random hexamers. TCRdb reprocessed the immunoSEQ multiplex PCR reads via MiXCR and lists one record per CDR3 protein. Of 150,000 to 200,000 distinct CDR3 sequences listed, more than 90% are singletons. Input material: CD4+ T cells from PBMCs. These receptors originate from a human donor with Susac syndrome.

CDR3 DNA sequence: TGTGCCAGCAGCTTAGTCCCCAGGGACAATGAGCAGTTCTTC. Amino acids: CASSLVPRDNEQFF. The chain couples TRBV11-2 to TRBJ2-1; a weak D match, TRBD1 (5 bases). The V end lost 1 base, the J end lost 5 bases, and 9 bases lay between the germline ends. This CDR3 has 14 amino acids. CDR1 and CDR2 (germline): SGHAT, FQNNGV.

This rearrangement joins TRBV15 to TRBJ2-1; possibly TRBD2 for D (6 bases). The germline V and J ends were trimmed by 1 base and 5 bases, with 15 bases remaining between them. The germline CDR1 and CDR2 sequences are LNHNV and YYDKDF (reference sequence). CDR3 length equals 16 residues. CDR3 nucleotide sequence: TGTGCCACCAGCAGAGCGGAGGGGCGCCCCGACAATGAGCAGTTCTTC. Its protein product is CATSRAEGRPDNEQFF.

This chain joins TRBV15 and TRBJ2-3, with D hard to call. CDR1 LNHNV and CDR2 YYDKDF come from the germline V gene (reference sequence). Trimming removed 0 bases at V and 0 bases at J, with 7 bases between. This CDR3 is 15 amino acids long. CDR3 sequence reads: CATSRDDTSTDTQYF. CDR3 coding DNA: TGTGCCACCAGCAGAGATGACACAAGCACAGATACGCAGTATTTT.

The V gene is TRBV5-1, the J gene TRBJ2-5, with TRBD1 identical over 8 bases. The V and J ends lost 4 bases and 4 bases, in that order; junction bases with no gene match: 3. CDR1 is SGHRS and CDR2 is YFSETQ in the germline V gene. The CDR3 sequence is 13 residues long. In nucleotides, the CDR3 is TGCGCCAGCAGCCAGGGGGCTGGAGAGACCCAGTACTTC. It is translated as CASSQGAGETQYF.

The rearrangement links TRBV28 to TRBJ1-2; D unclear. V was pared by 2 bases and J by 5 bases, with 12 bases between. The CDR3 runs to 14 residues. The germline gives CDR1 MDHEN, CDR2 SYDVKM. The CDR3: CASSLMGMGYGYTF. In DNA, the CDR3 is TGTGCCAGCAGTTTAATGGGGATGGGATATGGCTACACCTTC.

This clonotype was seen more than once but under ten times. The chain employs TRBV5-1 and TRBJ2-3; weak D call: TRBD1 (6 bases). Trimming shortened V by 7 bases and J by 1 base, and 10 bases separated the two germline ends. This CDR3 comprises 13 residues. Germline CDR1 and CDR2: SGHRS and YFSETQ. CDR3 sequence reads: CASGQPGTDTQYF. The CDR3 DNA sequence: TGCGCCAGCGGACAGCCTGGCACAGATACGCAGTATTTT.

This chain uses TRBV4-3 with TRBJ2-7; D not resolved. Trimming left V 3 bases short and J 4 bases short, with 10 bases between. This CDR3 is built from 13 residues. CDR1 and CDR2 from the germline V gene are LGHNA and YSLEER. The CDR3 loop is CASSHRIGYEQYF. CDR3 DNA sequence: TGCGCCAGCAGCCACAGGATCGGTTACGAGCAGTACTTC.

The V call is TRBV9, the J call TRBJ2-1, with TRBD2 identical over 8 bases. The CDR3 has 14 amino acids. Germline CDR1 reads SGDLS; CDR2 reads YYNGEE. V shed 0 bases and J 6 bases; nucleotides not matched to a gene: 2. CDR3 sequence: CASSVAGGPNEQFF. DNA of the CDR3: TGTGCCAGCAGCGTAGCGGGGGGGCCCAATGAGCAGTTCTTC.

This clonotype appeared a single time. This sequence joins TRBV6-6 and TRBJ2-7; D gene ambiguous. CDR3 length equals 14 residues. Trimming cost V 1 base and J 0 bases, with 7 bases left between them. The germline CDR1 and CDR2 sequences are MNHNY and SVGAGI (reference sequence). The CDR3 coding sequence is TGTGCCAGCAGTTACTATTCCAGCTCCTACGAGCAGTACTTC. It translates to CASSYYSSSYEQYF.

V gene TRBV5-1 combines with J gene TRBJ2-5, with D unclear. Germline CDR1 and CDR2: SGHRS and YFSETQ. V lost 0 bases to trimming and J lost 2 bases, with 8 bases between them. The CDR3 is 14 amino acids. The CDR3 DNA follows: TGCGCCAGCAGCTTGGTTTCCGATCAAGAGACCCAGTACTTC. Protein: CASSLVSDQETQYF.

The chain joins TRBV12-3 or TRBV12-4 to TRBJ2-1; D ambiguous. V was shortened by 3 bases and J by 7 bases, with 7 bases between the two germline ends. The CDR3 length is 12 residues. CDR3 region: CASSFMENEQFF. CDR3 nucleotides: TGTGCCAGCAGTTTCATGGAAAATGAGCAGTTCTTC.

J is TRBJ1-2 and V is TRBV19, with unresolved D. CDR1 is LNHDA and CDR2 is SQIVND in the germline V gene (reference sequence). This CDR3 comprises 15 residues. Between the trimmed V and J ends, which lost 5 bases and 0 bases, there was a span of 13 bases. For the CDR3, the DNA is TGTGCCAGTAGTCTATCGACAACTACTAACTATGGCTACACCTTC. The encoded protein is CASSLSTTTNYGYTF.

The CDR3 here is CASRPAPGQGAEQYF. The CDR3 DNA reads TGTGCCAGCAGACCGGCCCCGGGACAGGGGGCAGAGCAGTACTTC. The chain combines TRBV28 with TRBJ2-7, with 12 positions matching TRBD1. The CDR3 totals 15 residues. J was trimmed by 7 bases and V by 6 bases; bases with no gene match: 10. Germline CDR1 MDHEN, CDR2 SYDVKM.

This clonotype came up once. This chain links TRBV28 with TRBJ1-6, with a possible D match to TRBD1 (5 bases). Trimming took off 4 bases at V and 5 bases at J, with 9 bases between the two ends. This CDR3 is built from 14 residues. Per the germline V gene, CDR1 is MDHEN and CDR2 is SYDVKM. Here the CDR3 DNA reads TGTGCCAGCAGTTACGGGGCTGATAATTCACCCCTCCACTTT. As protein: CASSYGADNSPLHF.

This clonotype showed up just once. This chain links TRBV18 with TRBJ2-7; TRBD2 might be the D (6 bases). This CDR3 spans 17 amino acids. V was clipped by 1 base and J by 0 bases, with 16 bases between them. CDR1 is KGHSH, CDR2 LQKENI, per germline. DNA of the CDR3: TGTGCCAGCTCACCACTCTCTAGCGCCTTGAGCTCCTACGAGCAGTACTTC. Its translation is CASSPLSSALSSYEQYF.

This chain connects TRBV3-1 to TRBJ2-1; the D gene could be TRBD1 or TRBD2 (6 bases each). Trimming cost V 2 bases and J 5 bases, with 13 bases left between them. There are 15 residues in the CDR3. Germline V CDR1 and CDR2: LGHDT, YNNKEL (reference sequence). Here the CDR3 DNA reads TGTGCCAGCAGCCAAACCCCGGGGGCCCACAATGAGCAGTTCTTC. Protein product: CASSQTPGAHNEQFF.

The V call is TRBV6-1, the J call TRBJ2-3; 10 bases are shared with TRBD1. V shed 6 bases, J shed 4 bases, and the junction held 10 bases outside the gene matches. The germline gives CDR1 MNHNS, CDR2 SASEGT. The CDR3 runs 16 residues. Here the CDR3 reads CASSLFGDRGADTQYF. CDR3 nucleotide sequence: TGTGCCAGCAGCCTTTTCGGGGACAGGGGTGCAGATACGCAGTATTTT.

DNA of the CDR3: TGTGCCAGCAGTTACTCCCCGCTAGCGGTCATCACAGATACGCAGTATTTT. Protein product: CASSYSPLAVITDTQYF. The genes are TRBV6-2 or TRBV6-3 and TRBJ2-3; 7 nucleotides match TRBD2. The CDR3 contains 17 residues. Germline V gene data show CDR1 as MNHEY and CDR2 as SVGEGT. J was trimmed by 2 bases and V by 0 bases; bases with no gene match: 8.

Concerning this clonotype itself: An end of the junction differs from the germline gene, which may be a read error. The V call is TRBV3-1, the J call TRBJ2-3, with D uncertain. This CDR3 contains 15 residues. The V gene's germline CDR1 is LGHDT and CDR2 YNNKEL (reference sequence). CDR3: CASRQTGASTDTQYF. DNA for the CDR3: TGTGCCAGCCGCCAGACGGGCGCTAGCACAGATACGCAGTATTTT.

V and J are TRBV29-1 and TRBJ1-2, with D hard to call. V gave up 7 bases and J gave up 7 bases, with 13 bases separating them. This CDR3 has 11 residues. Germline loops: CDR1 SQVTM, CDR2 ANQGSEA. The CDR3 loop reads CSARGPGGYTF. DNA for the CDR3: TGCAGCGCCCGAGGGCCGGGTGGCTACACCTTC.

The chain uses TRBV5-6 and TRBJ2-1; D ambiguous. Per the germline V gene, CDR1 is SGHDT and CDR2 is YYEEEE. The CDR3 has 12 amino acids. Trimming took 4 bases from V and 9 from J, leaving 11 bases between them. The CDR3 region is CASSTRTLEQFF. For the CDR3, the DNA is TGTGCCAGCAGCACCAGGACCCTTGAGCAGTTCTTC.

The V gene is TRBV27, the J gene TRBJ1-5; D call uncertain. Germline V CDR1 and CDR2: MNHEY, SMNVEV (reference sequence). V was cut by 4 bases and J by 2 bases, with 12 bases left in between. This CDR3 comprises 15 residues. The CDR3 DNA sequence: TGTGCCAGCAGTTCATCTATCATGGGCAATCAGCCCCAGCATTTT. This translates into CASSSSIMGNQPQHF.

This clonotype was picked up one time. This chain joins TRBV9 and TRBJ1-6; weak D call: TRBD1 (5 bases). Trimming took 3 bases from V and 7 from J, leaving 14 bases between them. The CDR3 length is 15 residues. Germline V lookup: CDR1 SGDLS, CDR2 YYNGEE. The CDR3 is CASSAVGVPNSPLHF. The CDR3 DNA follows: TGTGCCAGCAGCGCCGTGGGGGTACCAAATTCACCCCTCCACTTT.

This chain uses TRBV19 with TRBJ1-6; 8 bases line up with TRBD1. In germline, CDR1 is LNHDA, CDR2 SQIVND (reference sequence). The J segment lost 6 bases and the V segment lost 7 bases, leaving 11 bases of the junction unmatched. The CDR3 totals 16 residues. The CDR3 is CASTMRLGQVNSPLHF. CDR3 sequence (DNA): TGTGCCAGTACCATGCGTTTGGGACAGGTTAATTCACCCCTCCACTTT.

This clonotype appeared a single time. CDR3 sequence (DNA): TGTGCCAGCAGCCAGAACCTGGGGGGGACGCAGTATTTT. It translates to CASSQNLGGTQYF. The chain links TRBV4-2 to TRBJ2-3; TRBD2 matches 7 bases. The ends lost 3 bases at V and 9 bases at J; junction bases unmatched: 6. CDR1 is LGHNA, CDR2 YNFKEQ, per germline. The CDR3 has 13 residues.

J is TRBJ1-4 and V is TRBV6-4; TRBD1 matches 8 bases. Germline V gene lookup returns CDR1 MRHNA and CDR2 SNTAGT. V shed 6 bases and J 8 bases; nucleotides not matched to a gene: 5. This CDR3 is 13 amino acids long. DNA of the CDR3: TGTGCCAGCAGCAGGGGGCGAAGGGAAAAACTGTTTTTT. As protein: CASSRGRREKLFF.